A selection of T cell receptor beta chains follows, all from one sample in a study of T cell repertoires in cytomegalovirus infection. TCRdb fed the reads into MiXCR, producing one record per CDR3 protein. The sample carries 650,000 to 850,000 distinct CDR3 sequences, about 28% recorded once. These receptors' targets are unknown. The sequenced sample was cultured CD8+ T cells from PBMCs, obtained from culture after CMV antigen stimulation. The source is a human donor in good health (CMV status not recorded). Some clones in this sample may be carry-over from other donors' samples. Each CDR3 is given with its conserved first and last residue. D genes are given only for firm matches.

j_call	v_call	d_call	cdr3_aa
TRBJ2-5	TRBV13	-	CASSEGGPPGETQYF
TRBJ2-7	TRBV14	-	CASSQDSSLFYEQYF
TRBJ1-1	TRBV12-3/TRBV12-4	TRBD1	CASSIGTGEAFF
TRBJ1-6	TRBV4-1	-	CASSQESRVYAPLHF
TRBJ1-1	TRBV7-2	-	CASSLWGGDYTEAFF
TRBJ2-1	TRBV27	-	CASSPLGQEQFF
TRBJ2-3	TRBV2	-	CASTPREGVIDTQYF
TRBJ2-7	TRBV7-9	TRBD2	CASSIPASGVSSYEQYF
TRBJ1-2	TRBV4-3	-	CASSHRDLRGYTF
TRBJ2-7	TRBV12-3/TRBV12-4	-	CASAPQNTYEQYF
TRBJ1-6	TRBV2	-	CASVDIPPLHF
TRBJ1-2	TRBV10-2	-	CASSEPGTHTYGYTF
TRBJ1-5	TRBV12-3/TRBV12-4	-	CASSLNSGPETSNQPQHF
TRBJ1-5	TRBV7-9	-	CTSSLRSEGNQPQHF
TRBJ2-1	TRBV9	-	CASSVEAVSYNEQFF
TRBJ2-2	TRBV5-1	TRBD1	CASSFDSAGTGITGELFF
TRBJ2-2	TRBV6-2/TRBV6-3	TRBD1	CASRSRDRSNTGELFF
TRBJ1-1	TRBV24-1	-	CATSEGKNTEAFF
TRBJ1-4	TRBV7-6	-	CASSSSGGNEKLFF
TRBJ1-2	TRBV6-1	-	CASSERLFDGYTF
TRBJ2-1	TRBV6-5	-	CASSPLREYNEQFF
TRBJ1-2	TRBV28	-	CASSSSLGAVLYGYTF
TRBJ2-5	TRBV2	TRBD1	CASSEGQGSQETQYF
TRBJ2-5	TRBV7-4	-	CASLPNGGQETQYF
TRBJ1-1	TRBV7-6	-	CASRMGGPNTEAFF
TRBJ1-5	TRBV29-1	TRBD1	CSVRTGSDQPQHF
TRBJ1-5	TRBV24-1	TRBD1	CATSSGTGNNQPQHF
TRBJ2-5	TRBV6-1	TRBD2	CASSEKPGQITSGAQETQYF
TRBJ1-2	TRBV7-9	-	CASSPRAGVDFGYTF
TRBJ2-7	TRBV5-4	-	CASSDEWGDGYEQYF
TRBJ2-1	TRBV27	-	CASSYGQTSYNEQFF
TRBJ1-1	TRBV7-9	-	CASSRAPGRENTEAFF
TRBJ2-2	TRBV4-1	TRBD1	CASSQPKTGGTGELFF